This T cell receptor (beta chain) was profiled in a study of regulatory T cells in long-lasting Graves disease. Study overall: The definition of persistent Graves' disease was over 5 years of antithyroid drugs with positive TSH receptor antibodies.

General study findings and limits: Researchers examined only peripheral blood and not thyroid tissue.

Stated time point: persistent/refractory GD, antithyroid drugs over 5 years with positive TRAb. Researchers made the TCR library from RNA that was extracted from PBMCs. To note about this clonotype: The antigen is undetermined.

Germline-derived CDR1 and CDR2 are MDHEN and SYDVKM. The CDR3 extends over 15 amino acids. V lost 6 bases to trimming and J lost 9 bases, with 18 bases between them. Assembly of TCR beta libraries relied on iRepertoire HTBI primers together with Arm-PCR of CDR3 regions. Via MiXCR, TCRdb re-called the multiplex PCR reads, giving one row per CDR3 protein. The data hold around 430,000 distinct CDR3 sequences, with 20% to 25% observed a single time. The genes are TRBV28 and TRBJ1-6; D remains unclear. This TCR derives from a female donor with Graves disease. Sample: peripheral blood mononuclear cells (PBMCs), taken when the disease was refractory, from a patient treated with antithyroid drugs. CDR3 DNA: TGTGCCAGCAGCCCTCGCGAGTCCTCGAGTTCACCCCTCCACTTT. Amino acids: CASSPRESSSSPLHF. Together with reference TRBV28 and TRBJ1-6, the CDR3 gives the full variable domain: DVKVTQSSRYLVKRTGEKVFLECVQDMDHENMFWYRQDPGLGLRLIYFSYDVKMKEKGDIPEGYSVSREKKERFSLILESASTNQTSMYLCASSPRESSSSPLHFGNGTRLTVT.